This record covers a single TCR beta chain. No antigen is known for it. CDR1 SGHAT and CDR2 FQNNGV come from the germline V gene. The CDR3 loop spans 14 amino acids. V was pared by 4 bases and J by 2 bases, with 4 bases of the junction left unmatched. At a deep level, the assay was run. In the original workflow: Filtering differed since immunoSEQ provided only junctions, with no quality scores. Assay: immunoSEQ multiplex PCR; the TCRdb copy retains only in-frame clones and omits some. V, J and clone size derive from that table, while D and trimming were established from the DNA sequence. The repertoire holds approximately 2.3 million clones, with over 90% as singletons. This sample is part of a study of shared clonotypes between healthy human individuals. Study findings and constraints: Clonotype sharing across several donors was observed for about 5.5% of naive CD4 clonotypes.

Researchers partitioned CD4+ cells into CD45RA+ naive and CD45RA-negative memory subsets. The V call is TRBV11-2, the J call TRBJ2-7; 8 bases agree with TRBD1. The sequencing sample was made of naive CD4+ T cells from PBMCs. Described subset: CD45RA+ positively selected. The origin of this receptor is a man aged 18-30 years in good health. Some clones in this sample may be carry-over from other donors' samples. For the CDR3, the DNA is TGTGCCAGCAGCTCCAGACAGGGGCCCTACGAGCAGTACTTC. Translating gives CASSSRQGPYEQYF.